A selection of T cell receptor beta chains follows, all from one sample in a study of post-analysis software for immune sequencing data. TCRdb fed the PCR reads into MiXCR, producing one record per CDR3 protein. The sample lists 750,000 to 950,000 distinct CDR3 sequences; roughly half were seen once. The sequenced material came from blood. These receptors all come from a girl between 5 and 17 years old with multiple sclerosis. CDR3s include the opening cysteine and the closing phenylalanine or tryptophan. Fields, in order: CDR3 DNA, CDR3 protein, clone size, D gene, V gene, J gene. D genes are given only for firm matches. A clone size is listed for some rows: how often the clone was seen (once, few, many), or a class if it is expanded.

CDR3 DNA: TGTGCCAGCAGACCGGACAGATACTTGGATGAGCAGTTCTTC; CDR3 protein: CASRPDRYLDEQFF; clone size: NA; D gene: NA; V gene: TRBV7-9; J gene: TRBJ2-1
CDR3 DNA: TGTGCCAGCAGTGAATATATTCGTGCCCGACTGGCCCTAGCCAAAAACATTCAGTACTTC; CDR3 protein: CASSEYIRARLALAKNIQYF; clone size: NA; D gene: NA; V gene: TRBV25-1; J gene: TRBJ2-4
CDR3 DNA: TGTGCCACCAGCGTAATGGGACAGGGGTATGAGCAGTTCTTC; CDR3 protein: CATSVMGQGYEQFF; clone size: NA; D gene: TRBD1; V gene: TRBV15; J gene: TRBJ2-1
CDR3 DNA: TGCAGTGCCCCTGGGACATCTACTACGTACAATGAGCAGTTCTTC; CDR3 protein: CSAPGTSTTYNEQFF; clone size: NA; D gene: NA; V gene: TRBV20-1; J gene: TRBJ2-1
CDR3 DNA: TGCAGTGCTAGAGGGGACACTCACTATAATTCACCCCTCCACTTT; CDR3 protein: CSARGDTHYNSPLHF; clone size: NA; D gene: NA; V gene: TRBV20-1; J gene: TRBJ1-6
CDR3 DNA: TGTGCCATCAGTACCGGGACTAGCGGCGAGCAGTACTTC; CDR3 protein: CAISTGTSGEQYF; clone size: NA; D gene: TRBD2; V gene: TRBV10-3; J gene: TRBJ2-7
CDR3 DNA: TGTGCCAGCAGCCAACCCCGGGACTTGAGCTCCTACGAGCAGTACTTC; CDR3 protein: CASSQPRDLSSYEQYF; clone size: few; D gene: NA; V gene: TRBV7-9; J gene: TRBJ2-7
CDR3 DNA: TGCGCCAGCAGTGTCGGAGCGGGAGGGGAGCAGTACTTC; CDR3 protein: CASSVGAGGEQYF; clone size: NA; D gene: TRBD2; V gene: TRBV10-2; J gene: TRBJ2-7
CDR3 DNA: TGCGCCAGCAGCTCTCGGGCGTCCTACAATGAGCAGTTCTTC; CDR3 protein: CASSSRASYNEQFF; clone size: NA; D gene: NA; V gene: TRBV5-1; J gene: TRBJ2-1
CDR3 DNA: TGTGCCAGCAGCTTACTTGGCAGGCGGGACGCCTACGAGCAGTACTTC; CDR3 protein: CASSLLGRRDAYEQYF; clone size: few; D gene: NA; V gene: TRBV7-6; J gene: TRBJ2-7
CDR3 DNA: TGTGCCAGCAGCTTGCAGGGCAACGGCTACACCTTC; CDR3 protein: CASSLQGNGYTF; clone size: NA; D gene: NA; V gene: TRBV5-1; J gene: TRBJ1-2
CDR3 DNA: TGTGCCAGCAGCCACAGGGGCGGGCAGGACTATGGCTACACCTTC; CDR3 protein: CASSHRGGQDYGYTF; clone size: NA; D gene: TRBD1; V gene: TRBV7-6; J gene: TRBJ1-2
CDR3 DNA: TGTGCCAGCAGCGTTCGGACAGGGAACATGAACACTGAAGCTTTCTTT; CDR3 protein: CASSVRTGNMNTEAFF; clone size: NA; D gene: TRBD1; V gene: TRBV27; J gene: TRBJ1-1
CDR3 DNA: TGCAGTGCTAGAGTACGGCAGGGAGGTGGAGAGACCCAGTACTTC; CDR3 protein: CSARVRQGGGETQYF; clone size: NA; D gene: NA; V gene: TRBV20-1; J gene: TRBJ2-5
CDR3 DNA: TGTGCCAGCAGCCCAGGACTCCGTTGGGGGACCCAGTACTTC; CDR3 protein: CASSPGLRWGTQYF; clone size: NA; D gene: NA; V gene: TRBV11-2; J gene: TRBJ2-5
CDR3 DNA: TGTGCCAGCAGCTTACCCAGTCTACTAGCGGGGTTAGGGACCCAGTACTTC; CDR3 protein: CASSLPSLLAGLGTQYF; clone size: few; D gene: TRBD2; V gene: TRBV7-6; J gene: TRBJ2-5
CDR3 DNA: TGCGCCAGCAGCACCGGGACAGGGAGCAATCAGCCCCAGCATTTT; CDR3 protein: CASSTGTGSNQPQHF; clone size: NA; D gene: TRBD1; V gene: TRBV5-1; J gene: TRBJ1-5
CDR3 DNA: TGCAGCGTTGATGCAAACTACAGGGGGCCTGTTGATGGCTACACCTTC; CDR3 protein: CSVDANYRGPVDGYTF; clone size: NA; D gene: TRBD1; V gene: TRBV29-1; J gene: TRBJ1-2
CDR3 DNA: TGTGCCAGCAGCTCGAAGAGTTGGTCCGGGGGCAATCAGCCCCAGCATTTT; CDR3 protein: CASSSKSWSGGNQPQHF; clone size: NA; D gene: NA; V gene: TRBV7-8; J gene: TRBJ1-5
CDR3 DNA: TGCGCCAGCAGTGACGTTATCTACGAGCAGTACTTC; CDR3 protein: CASSDVIYEQYF; clone size: NA; D gene: NA; V gene: TRBV10-2; J gene: TRBJ2-7
CDR3 DNA: TGTGCCAGCAGTTACACGCAGTCTAACACAGATACGCAGTATTTT; CDR3 protein: CASSYTQSNTDTQYF; clone size: NA; D gene: NA; V gene: TRBV6-5; J gene: TRBJ2-3
CDR3 DNA: TGCGCCAGCAGACCCGGCGATGCTAACTATGGCTACACCTTC; CDR3 protein: CASRPGDANYGYTF; clone size: few; D gene: NA; V gene: TRBV5-1; J gene: TRBJ1-2
CDR3 DNA: TGTGCCAGCAGCTTAGGGTCGACAGCCCTGGGCACTGAAGCTTTCTTT; CDR3 protein: CASSLGSTALGTEAFF; clone size: few; D gene: NA; V gene: TRBV7-3; J gene: TRBJ1-1
CDR3 DNA: TGCAGTGCTAGGCGTCCATTCAGGGACAATGAGCAGTTCTTC; CDR3 protein: CSARRPFRDNEQFF; clone size: few; D gene: NA; V gene: TRBV20-1; J gene: TRBJ2-1
CDR3 DNA: TGTGCCAGCAGCTTATTGCGGGCCTCCACCTACGAGCAGTACTTC; CDR3 protein: CASSLLRASTYEQYF; clone size: few; D gene: NA; V gene: TRBV7-9; J gene: TRBJ2-7